These 23 T cell receptor beta chains share one sample of origin, sequenced in a study of cytomegalovirus exposure and HLA in healthy donors (dated by TCRdb to the late 2010s). Library construction relied on the immunoSEQ multiplex PCR assay. TCRdb's version of the immuneACCESS table is confined to in-frame rearrangements and falls short of the full clone set. An unresolved V gene accounts for under half of the shortfall where checked; the remainder is of unknown origin. The sample table records 300,000 to 400,000 clones; 70% to 90% of these occur just once. The ten most abundant clones make up under 0.95% of the sample. Sequencing was performed on PBMCs. These receptors came from a woman in her late teens or twenties in good health and CMV-seronegative.

V gene TRBV28 combines with J gene TRBJ2-1, with a weak D call TRBD1 (5 bases). Deletions cut 8 bases from V and 4 bases from J, with 12 bases between. Germline-derived CDR1 and CDR2 are MDHEN and SYDVKM. The CDR3 extends over 13 amino acids. For the CDR3, the DNA is TGTGCCAGCGGGGCCTCCCCATACAATGAGCAGTTCTTC. It yields the protein CASGASPYNEQFF.

The V and J genes are TRBV2 and TRBJ2-1; 8 bases fit TRBD2. The CDR3 covers 16 residues. Germline CDR1 SNHLY, CDR2 FYNNEI. Trimming at V came to 8 bases and at J to 8 bases, leaving 17 bases not matched to a gene. The CDR3 DNA reads as TGTGCCAGCGGCGGAACTCTAGCGGGTGTTTCTGATGAGCAGTTCTTC. Translating gives CASGGTLAGVSDEQFF.

The V call is TRBV11-2, the J call TRBJ2-1; D not certain. The V end lost 2 bases, the J end lost 3 bases, and 2 bases lay between the germline ends. Germline CDR1 SGHAT, CDR2 FQNNGV. The CDR3 totals 12 residues. This chain's CDR3 is CASSLRYNEQFF. CDR3 sequence (DNA): TGTGCCAGCAGCTTACGCTACAATGAGCAGTTCTTC.

The chain couples TRBV12-1 to TRBJ2-1; TRBD2 was called by the table and not checked on the DNA. TRBV12-1 is described as a pseudogene. The CDR3 loop spans 17 amino acids. CDR3 loop: CASSFKLADSSYNEQFF. The CDR3 DNA reads TGTGCCAGCAGCTTCAAACTAGCGGATAGCTCCTACAATGAGCAGTTCTTC.

This chain joins TRBV2 and TRBJ2-7; possibly TRBD2 for D (6 bases). Trimming removed 4 bases at V and 3 bases at J, with 13 bases between. Per germline, CDR1 SNHLY and CDR2 FYNNEI. The CDR3 contains 14 residues. Here the CDR3 DNA reads TGTGCCAGCAGTGGGGGGGTTGACAGCTACGAGCAGTACTTC. This gives the protein CASSGGVDSYEQYF.

This clone was seen a few times. The chain carries TRBV28 and TRBJ1-2; TRBD1 aligns across 7 bases. The CDR3 covers 14 residues. V lost 8 bases to trimming and J lost 6 bases; unmatched junction nucleotides: 12. CDR1 is MDHEN and CDR2 is SYDVKM in the germline V gene. Written as DNA, the CDR3 is TGTGCCAGCGGGGTGCAGGGGGAATATGATGGCTACACCTTC. This gives the protein CASGVQGEYDGYTF.

The chain couples TRBV2 to TRBJ2-2, with 8 bases lining up with TRBD1. The CDR3 contains 13 residues. V trimming: 6 bases; J trimming: 6 bases; junction bases outside the gene matches: 3. CDR1 and CDR2 from the germline V gene are SNHLY and FYNNEI. CDR3 bases: TGTGCCAGCAGACGACAGGGGTCCGGGGAGCTGTTTTTT. This gives the protein CASRRQGSGELFF. Together with reference TRBV2 and TRBJ2-2, the CDR3 gives the full variable domain: EPEVTQTPSHQVTQMGQEVILRCVPISNHLYFYWYRQILGQKVEFLVSFYNNEISEKSEIFDDQFSVERPDGSNFTLKIRSTKLEDSAMYFCASRRQGSGELFFGEGSRLTVL.

The chain uses TRBV29-1 and TRBJ1-5, with TRBD1 as a possible D gene (5 bases). Germline CDR1 reads SQVTM; CDR2 reads ANQGSEA. With 4 bases removed from V and 7 bases from J, the gap between germline ends came to 14 bases. This CDR3 is 13 amino acids long. The chain's CDR3 is CSVGIGVGQPQHF. As DNA, the CDR3 is TGCAGCGTTGGGATAGGGGTTGGCCAGCCCCAGCATTTT.

V gene TRBV29-1 combines with J gene TRBJ1-2; 7 nucleotides agree with TRBD1. Germline V gives CDR1 SQVTM, CDR2 ANQGSEA. V was clipped by 4 bases and J by 7 bases; unmatched bases: 12. The CDR3 consists of 14 residues. The CDR3 sequence: CSVALRGTYGGYTF. The CDR3, as DNA: TGCAGCGTTGCGCTCAGGGGGACATATGGTGGCTACACCTTC.

V gene TRBV2 combines with J gene TRBJ1-2, with 9 positions matching TRBD1. The CDR3 has 15 amino acids. The J segment lost 4 bases and the V segment lost 4 bases, leaving 7 bases of the junction unmatched. Germline V gives CDR1 SNHLY, CDR2 FYNNEI. The CDR3 region is CASSARDRAPYGYTF. Here the CDR3 DNA reads TGTGCCAGCAGTGCAAGGGACAGGGCCCCCTATGGCTACACCTTC. Together with reference TRBV2 and TRBJ1-2, the CDR3 gives the full variable domain: EPEVTQTPSHQVTQMGQEVILRCVPISNHLYFYWYRQILGQKVEFLVSFYNNEISEKSEIFDDQFSVERPDGSNFTLKIRSTKLEDSAMYFCASSARDRAPYGYTFGSGTRLTVV.

The chain carries TRBV4-1 and TRBJ1-1; 8 bases are shared with TRBD1. J gave up 0 bases and V 4 bases, and 10 bases lay outside the gene matches. CDR3 length equals 17 residues. Per germline, CDR1 MGHRA and CDR2 YSYEKL. The CDR3 DNA reads as TGCGCCAGCAGCCCGGAGGGGACAGGTATTTTGAACACTGAAGCTTTCTTT. Translation: CASSPEGTGILNTEAFF.

The V gene is TRBV5-5, the J gene TRBJ2-7; a weak D match, TRBD1 (6 bases). The germline gives CDR1 SGHKS, CDR2 YYEKEE (reference sequence). V dropped 7 bases and J dropped 0 bases, with 17 bases sitting between them. The CDR3 consists of 15 residues. CDR3 amino acids: CASGGGRLSSYEQYF. The CDR3 DNA reads TGTGCCAGCGGGGGCGGACGGTTAAGCTCCTACGAGCAGTACTTC.

The V gene is TRBV5-4, the J gene TRBJ2-7; 8 positions match TRBD1. Trimming removed 4 bases from V and 4 bases from J; junction bases left unmatched: 10. This CDR3 comprises 15 residues. The germline CDR1 and CDR2 sequences are SGHNT and YYREEE (reference sequence). This CDR3 is CASSRQGAIAYEQYF. The CDR3 region has the DNA TGTGCCAGCAGCCGTCAGGGGGCGATCGCGTACGAGCAGTACTTC.

V and J are TRBV7-9 and TRBJ2-7; 12 bases fit TRBD2. The trim removed 5 bases at V and 3 bases at J, leaving 11 bases unmatched. The CDR3 length is 17 residues. CDR1 and CDR2 from the germline V gene are SEHNR and FQNEAQ (reference sequence). As DNA, the CDR3 is TGTGCCAGCAGCCGAGTGGGAGGGACTAGCGGGTACTACGAGCAGTACTTC. It yields the protein CASSRVGGTSGYYEQYF.

This sequence joins TRBV6-4 and TRBJ2-6, with D maybe TRBD2 (5 bases). The CDR3 sequence is 16 residues long. Germline lookup yields CDR1 MRHNA and CDR2 SNTAGT. Trimming removed 0 bases from V and 0 bases from J, with 6 bases in between. CDR3 protein: CASSDSAGSGANVLTF. DNA for the CDR3: TGTGCCAGCAGTGACTCCGCGGGCTCTGGGGCCAACGTCCTGACTTTC.

V usage is TRBV4-1 and J usage is TRBJ1-1; D is possibly TRBD1 (6 bases). Germline CDR1 reads MGHRA; CDR2 reads YSYEKL. V was clipped by 4 bases and J by 11 bases, with 17 bases between them. The CDR3 runs 13 residues. CDR3 bases: TGCGCCAGCAGCCGCATACAGGGAGAAGACGCTTTCTTT. Its translation is CASSRIQGEDAFF.

The chain has TRBV7-3 and TRBJ2-1, with 8 bases that match TRBD1. The CDR3 runs 12 residues. Germline values: CDR1 SGHTA, CDR2 FQGTGA. The V and J ends lost 4 bases and 10 bases, in that order; junction bases with no gene match: 3. CDR3 amino acids: CASSSPGGEQFF. CDR3 nucleotide sequence: TGTGCCAGCAGCTCTCCAGGGGGCGAGCAGTTCTTC.

This chain joins TRBV28 and TRBJ1-2, with TRBD1 matching over 7 bases. The germline gives CDR1 MDHEN, CDR2 SYDVKM. The V and J ends lost 7 bases and 5 bases, in that order; junction bases with no gene match: 1. The CDR3 length is 11 residues. CDR3 protein: CASKTGYGYTF. The DNA of the CDR3 is TGTGCCAGCAAGACAGGGTATGGCTACACCTTC.

V and J are TRBV11-2 and TRBJ2-1; 10 bases fit TRBD2. Germline loops: CDR1 SGHAT, CDR2 FQNNGV. This CDR3 has 16 residues. V lost 5 bases, J lost 7 bases, and 11 bases stayed unmatched. CDR3 nucleotides: TGTGCCAGCAGCAACGTAGCGGGAGGACCGATTAATGAGCAGTTCTTC. Encoded protein: CASSNVAGGPINEQFF.

The chain links TRBV28 to TRBJ1-2, with D perhaps matching TRBD1 (6 bases). V shed 7 bases and J shed 4 bases, with 19 bases lying between them. This CDR3 has 15 residues. The germline gives CDR1 MDHEN, CDR2 SYDVKM. The CDR3 loop is CASTDPGGQRYGYTF. The CDR3 DNA reads TGTGCCAGCACAGACCCCGGAGGACAGCGCTATGGCTACACCTTC.

The V gene is TRBV19, the J gene TRBJ1-6; D not resolved. This CDR3 comprises 16 residues. From germline, CDR1 is LNHDA and CDR2 SQIVND (reference sequence). V gave up 2 bases and J gave up 7 bases, with 15 bases separating them. The CDR3 DNA reads TGTGCCAGTAGTATAAAGAGTCCGACTCTCAATTCACCCCTCCACTTT. This sequence encodes CASSIKSPTLNSPLHF.

The V and J genes are TRBV27 and TRBJ2-7; D remains ambiguous. Germline loops: CDR1 MNHEY, CDR2 SMNVEV (reference sequence). The V end was cut by 6 bases, the J end by 3 bases, with 12 bases between. CDR3 length equals 13 residues. Written as DNA, the CDR3 is TGTGCCAGCAGATTGAGGCCCGTCTACGAGCAGTACTTC. This translates into CASRLRPVYEQYF.

The genes are TRBV6-1 and TRBJ1-1; D might be TRBD1 (5 bases). Trimming left V 7 bases short and J 2 bases short, with 14 bases between. The germline CDR1 and CDR2 sequences are MNHNS and SASEGT. The length of the CDR3 is 14 residues. The CDR3 is CASNPRQRNTEAFF. The CDR3 bases are TGTGCCAGCAATCCACGACAGAGAAACACTGAAGCTTTCTTT.